These T cell receptor beta chains were read from a single sample in a study of cytomegalovirus exposure and HLA in healthy donors. Sequencing was performed with immunoSEQ multiplex PCR; in TCRdb, only in-frame clones are kept and a portion is missing. This sample has tens of thousands of clones, with roughly 90% found just once. Specimen: PBMCs. These receptors were obtained from a woman aged 18-29 years in good health and CMV-seropositive. The CDR3 runs from the conserved cysteine through the conserved F or W. D genes are given only for firm matches. Rows give clone size only sometimes, using once, few, many, or a class for an expanded clone.

TRBD1	.	TRBV9	TRBJ2-5	16	TGTGCCAGCAGCGTAAGTCCCACAGGGGCGGCGGAGACCCAGTACTTC	CASSVSPTGAAETQYF
TRBD1	.	TRBV30	TRBJ2-6	17	TGTGCCTGGAGAACCGGGACAGGGGCGCAAGGGGCCAACGTCCTGACTTTC	CAWRTGTGAQGANVLTF
.	.	TRBV30	TRBJ2-3	13	TGTGCCTGGAGCGAGAGGGGCACAGATACGCAGTATTTT	CAWSERGTDTQYF
TRBD1	.	TRBV18	TRBJ1-4	15	TGTGCCAGCTCACCCCAATTGACAGGGGGGGTAGAACTGTTTTTT	CASSPQLTGGVELFF
.	.	TRBV15	TRBJ1-1	14	TGTGCCACCAGCAGAGCGGGACATAGTGCCGAAGCTTTCTTT	CATSRAGHSAEAFF
TRBD1	.	TRBV5-4	TRBJ2-7	15	TGTGCCAGCAGCTTCCCCGGACAGGGGGACTACGAGCAGTACTTC	CASSFPGQGDYEQYF
.	.	TRBV2	TRBJ2-3	12	TGTGCCAGCAGTGATCGAGTAGATACGCAGTATTTT	CASSDRVDTQYF
.	.	TRBV25-1	TRBJ1-4	13	TGTGCCAGCAGTGCGGGTCAGAATGAAAAACTGTTTTTT	CASSAGQNEKLFF
TRBD1	.	TRBV10-2	TRBJ1-1	13	TGCGCCAGCAAAGGACAGGGAGGCACTGAAGCTTTCTTT	CASKGQGGTEAFF
.	.	TRBV6-4	TRBJ1-5	17	TGTGCCAGCAGTGTGTCAGGGTTTGCTATCGGAGATCAGCCCCAGCATTTT	CASSVSGFAIGDQPQHF
.	.	TRBV7-9	TRBJ2-3	16	TGTGCCAGCAGCCCCCCGGAGGGGGCACACACAGATACGCAGTATTTT	CASSPPEGAHTDTQYF
.	once	TRBV21-1	TRBJ2-3	14	TGTGCCAGCAGCAAAAAGAGGGTATCGGATACGCAGTATTTT	CASSKKRVSDTQYF
.	.	TRBV4-1	TRBJ1-2	14	TGCGCCAGCAGCCAAGAGGGGGAGGGGGGGGGCTACACCTTC	CASSQEGEGGGYTF
TRBD1	.	TRBV6-1	TRBJ1-2	14	TGTGCCAGCAGTGCTGCCGGGACAGCCTATGGCTACACCTTC	CASSAAGTAYGYTF
.	.	TRBV6-5	TRBJ2-1	16	TGTGCCAGCAGTTACTATGGGGAAAGGGGTTACAATGAGCAGTTCTTC	CASSYYGERGYNEQFF
.	.	TRBV19	TRBJ1-5	15	TGTGCCAGTAGCCCCTGGACGGGCGGGAAGGCGCCCCAGCATTTT	CASSPWTGGKAPQHF
.	.	TRBV4-2	TRBJ1-6	18	TGTGCCAGCAGCCAAGAGCCTCCGGGGAACTCCTATAATTCACCCCTCCACTTT	CASSQEPPGNSYNSPLHF
TRBD1	.	TRBV19	TRBJ1-4	17	TGTGCCAGTGTACCGGGACAGGGGAATAGTGGAGGTGAAAAACTGTTTTTT	CASVPGQGNSGGEKLFF
TRBD1	.	TRBV7-6	TRBJ2-7	15	TGTGCCAGCAGCCCCCCCGGGACAGGGGTCCACGAGCAGTACTTC	CASSPPGTGVHEQYF
.	.	TRBV7-2	TRBJ2-6	19	TGTGCCAGCAGCCGGGAGGGGGTGGCAGGGGGCTCTGGGGCCAACGTCCTGACTTTC	CASSREGVAGGSGANVLTF